Each of the 24 T cell receptor beta chains below was sequenced from the same sample in a study of T-cell memory formation after mild COVID-19. TCRdb re-called the 5' RACE reads through MiXCR, storing one row per CDR3 protein. Of 400,000 to 450,000 distinct CDR3 sequences in the sample, roughly 17% were seen once. The sequencing input was PBMCs or a T cell subset sorted from them (not recorded which). These receptors were taken from a man between 18 and 29 years old who had mild COVID-19 (a few samples of this study predate the infection). Cell type and time point are not known.

This clonotype has at least ten counts. The V gene is TRBV29-1, the J gene TRBJ2-7; perhaps TRBD2 as D (7 bases). This CDR3 region has 11 residues. Germline lookup yields CDR1 SQVTM and CDR2 ANQGSEA. Trimming left V 7 bases short and J 6 bases short, with 13 bases between. CDR3: CSGGGGFEQYF. The DNA of the CDR3 is TGCAGCGGCGGCGGGGGCTTCGAGCAGTACTTC.

This clonotype was picked up a small number of times. J is TRBJ1-1 and V is TRBV4-3; 7 positions match TRBD1. The length of the CDR3 is 15 residues. CDR1 is LGHNA and CDR2 is YSLEER in the germline V gene. V was clipped by 4 bases and J by 6 bases; unmatched bases: 11. The CDR3 is CASSPRQGTWSEAFF. The CDR3 DNA reads as TGCGCCAGCAGCCCTCGACAGGGAACCTGGTCTGAAGCTTTCTTT.

This clonotype was observed a few times. The CDR3 nucleotides read TGTGCCAGCACTATAGAGCGGGGGGGCGAAGAGACCCAGTACTTC. Translation: CASTIERGGEETQYF. J is TRBJ2-5 and V is TRBV28, with 10 bases that match TRBD2. The CDR3 is 15 residues long. Germline values: CDR1 MDHEN, CDR2 SYDVKM. The V segment lost 7 bases and the J segment 3 bases; nucleotides outside the gene matches: 8.

This clonotype was picked up a small number of times. V gene TRBV12-3 or TRBV12-4 combines with J gene TRBJ1-2; weak D call: TRBD1 (6 bases). The CDR3 loop spans 15 amino acids. Trimming cost V 7 bases and J 2 bases, with 17 bases left between them. CDR3 residues: CASTQEQGLNYGYTF. CDR3 DNA sequence: TGTGCCAGCACTCAGGAACAGGGTTTGAACTATGGCTACACCTTC.

This clonotype has just a few counts. This chain uses TRBV27 with TRBJ2-7; D may be TRBD2 (5 bases). This CDR3 has 15 amino acids. The germline V gene has CDR1 MNHEY and CDR2 SMNVEV (reference sequence). Trimming removed 6 bases at V and 6 bases at J, with 21 bases between. Here the CDR3 DNA reads TGTGCCAGCAGACTGAGCTTGGCAGGACTCAGCGAGCAGTACTTC. It encodes CASRLSLAGLSEQYF.

This clonotype was detected only a few times. V is TRBV6-2 or TRBV6-3 and J is TRBJ2-7; 11 positions match TRBD2. CDR3 length equals 16 residues. Germline trimming cut 6 bases from V and 3 bases from J; bases unmatched to any gene: 10. The germline V gene encodes CDR1 MNHEY and CDR2 SVGEGT. The CDR3 DNA follows: TGTGCCAGCAGCGCCGACACTAGCGGGGGACGCTACGAGCAGTACTTC. Encoded protein: CASSADTSGGRYEQYF.

The chain is built from TRBV12-3 or TRBV12-4 and TRBJ2-2, with TRBD1 identical over 11 bases. CDR3 length: 17 amino acids. Trimming took 2 bases from V and 7 from J; bases not matched to a gene: 9. DNA for the CDR3: TGTGCCAGCAGTTTATCGCTAGGGACAGGGGGAAACGGGGAGCTGTTTTTT. It translates to CASSLSLGTGGNGELFF.

This clonotype appeared a few times. The chain uses TRBV18 and TRBJ1-1, with unresolved D. V shed 3 bases and J shed 0 bases, with 11 bases lying between them. The germline V gene has CDR1 KGHSH and CDR2 LQKENI. The CDR3 extends over 15 amino acids. CDR3 coding DNA: TGTGCCAGCTCACCGCCGGGATACATGAACACTGAAGCTTTCTTT. It specifies CASSPPGYMNTEAFF.

This clonotype was found a few times. The genes are TRBV24-1 and TRBJ2-1; D possibly corresponds to TRBD1 (5 bases). Trimming shortened V by 1 base and J by 7 bases, and 10 bases separated the two germline ends. Germline CDR1 KGHDR, CDR2 SFDVKD. There are 14 residues in the CDR3. The CDR3 DNA follows: TGTGCCACCAGTGATTTCCCCACAGGTAATGAGCAGTTCTTC. Translated: CATSDFPTGNEQFF.

V gene TRBV5-5 combines with J gene TRBJ2-1; D remains ambiguous. Trimming stripped 3 bases from V and 8 bases from J, with 9 bases between. The germline CDR1 and CDR2 sequences are SGHKS and YYEKEE (reference sequence). The CDR3 has 12 residues. CDR3 nucleotides: TGTGCCAGCAGCTCGCTCAGCGATGAGCAGTTCTTC. Its translation is CASSSLSDEQFF.

V is TRBV25-1 and J is TRBJ2-1, with no clear D. The germline CDR1 and CDR2 sequences are MGHDK and SYGVNS. The CDR3 consists of 11 residues. Trimming stripped 7 bases from V and 10 bases from J, with 11 bases between. The CDR3 sequence is CASNPMQEQFF. The CDR3 nucleotides read TGTGCCAGCAATCCCATGCAGGAGCAGTTCTTC. The whole variable domain, filled in from reference TRBV25-1 and TRBJ2-1, reads EADIYQTPRYLVIGTGKKITLECSQTMGHDKMYWYQQDPGMELHLIHYSYGVNSTEKGDLSSESTVSRIRTEHFPLTLESARPSHTSQYLCASNPMQEQFFGPGTRLTVL.

CDR3 DNA sequence: TGCGCCAGCAGCCCAACCGGGGAGACCCTCGCAGCTTTCTTT. This encodes CASSPTGETLAAFF. The chain employs TRBV5-1 and TRBJ1-1; no clear D. Germline V CDR1 and CDR2: SGHRS, YFSETQ. Trimming pared 4 bases from V and 10 bases from J, leaving 20 bases between. This CDR3 has 14 amino acids.

This clonotype was observed once. This rearrangement joins TRBV7-9 to TRBJ1-1; D call uncertain. Germline values: CDR1 SEHNR, CDR2 FQNEAQ (reference sequence). The V gene lost 5 bases and the J gene lost 7 bases, with 14 bases spanning the gap. The CDR3 covers 13 residues. The CDR3 DNA reads as TGTGCCAGCAGCCCCGAATGGGGTCTTGAAGCTTTCTTT. This codes for CASSPEWGLEAFF. The variable domain in full, with the rest retrieved from reference TRBV7-9 and TRBJ1-1, is DTGVSQNPRHKITKRGQNVTFRCDPISEHNRLYWYRQTLGQGPEFLTYFQNEAQLEKSRLLSDRFSAERPKGSFSTLEIQRTEQGDSAMYLCASSPEWGLEAFFGQGTRLTVV.

The CDR3, as DNA: TGTGCCATCGGGGATGGTGGAGCAGATACGCAGTATTTT. Translation: CAIGDGGADTQYF. This chain links TRBV10-3 with TRBJ2-3; D gene uncertain. The germline CDR1 and CDR2 sequences are ENHRY and SYGVKD. This CDR3 region has 13 residues. V lost 8 bases and J 4 bases, leaving 13 bases between the germline ends.

A few counts support this clonotype. The V call is TRBV7-2, the J call TRBJ1-5; D is unclear. Trimming took 1 base from V and 3 from J, leaving 16 bases between them. The CDR3 loop spans 17 amino acids. Per the germline V gene, CDR1 is SGHTA and CDR2 is FQGNSA. This CDR3 is CASSLVDAWAHNQPQHF. The CDR3 bases are TGTGCCAGCAGCTTAGTGGACGCGTGGGCTCACAATCAGCCCCAGCATTTT.

V gene TRBV7-6 combines with J gene TRBJ2-3; D is possibly TRBD2 (6 bases). Germline V gene sequence: CDR1 SGHVS, CDR2 FNYEAQ. The CDR3 totals 14 residues. V lost 5 bases, J lost 5 bases, and 14 bases lay in between. DNA for the CDR3: TGTGCCAGCAGCCCAAACGCGGAGGGAGATACGCAGTATTTT. Amino acid sequence: CASSPNAEGDTQYF.

The chain couples TRBV7-9 to TRBJ1-1; 10 nucleotides agree with TRBD1. Per the germline V gene, CDR1 is SEHNR and CDR2 is FQNEAQ (reference sequence). CDR3 length equals 13 residues. V dropped 11 bases and J dropped 3; count of bases not matched to a gene: 6. The CDR3 protein is CASRQGADTEAFF. CDR3 DNA sequence: TGTGCCTCCCGACAGGGGGCGGACACTGAAGCTTTCTTT.

This rearrangement joins TRBV3-1 to TRBJ2-3; 7 bases agree with TRBD2. Germline V lookup: CDR1 LGHDT, CDR2 YNNKEL (reference sequence). With V trimmed by 1 base and J by 2 bases, 9 bases remained unmatched. The CDR3 spans 17 residues. CDR3 residues: CASSQGGQRGPTDTQYF. CDR3 DNA: TGTGCCAGCAGCCAAGGGGGCCAGCGGGGACCCACAGATACGCAGTATTTT.

This clonotype was seen repeatedly, ten times or more. The chain links TRBV12-3 or TRBV12-4 to TRBJ2-3, with 8 positions matching TRBD1. Losses at the gene ends were 11 bases for V and 6 bases for J; bases not matched to a gene: 10. This CDR3 is 13 amino acids long. The CDR3 protein is CACLAGGADTQYF. In DNA form, the CDR3 reads TGTGCCTGCCTGGCAGGGGGCGCGGATACGCAGTATTTT.

This chain joins TRBV10-3 and TRBJ2-7; the D gene could be TRBD1 or TRBD2 (5 bases each). The CDR3 covers 14 residues. CDR1 and CDR2 (germline): ENHRY, SYGVKD. Trimming left V 4 bases short and J 4 bases short, with 14 bases between. The CDR3 sequence: CAISASGQFYEQYF. CDR3 coding DNA: TGTGCCATCAGTGCTTCGGGGCAGTTTTACGAGCAGTACTTC.

This clonotype was detected only a few times. The chain joins TRBV6-5 to TRBJ2-7, with D perhaps matching TRBD2 (5 bases). The length of the CDR3 is 13 residues. The V gene's germline CDR1 is MNHEY and CDR2 SVGAGI. V lost 1 base, J lost 4 bases, and 8 bases lay in between. CDR3: CASSYLSGYEQYF. The CDR3 bases are TGTGCCAGCAGTTACTTGTCGGGGTACGAGCAGTACTTC.

The chain employs TRBV18 and TRBJ2-5; no firm D call. Per the germline V gene, CDR1 is KGHSH and CDR2 is LQKENI. V was clipped by 2 bases and J by 1 base, with 8 bases between them. This CDR3 comprises 14 residues. The CDR3 region is CASSPDNPQETQYF. The CDR3 region has the DNA TGTGCCAGCTCACCAGACAACCCCCAAGAGACCCAGTACTTC.

This clonotype was seen more than once but under ten times. This chain's CDR3 is CASSFTGEDTQYF. The DNA of the CDR3 is TGTGCCAGCAGCTTTACTGGGGAAGATACGCAGTATTTT. The genes are TRBV7-3 and TRBJ2-3; D gene uncertain. V was shortened by 3 bases and J by 5 bases, with 9 bases between the two germline ends. CDR3 length: 13 amino acids. The germline V gene has CDR1 SGHTA and CDR2 FQGTGA.

The CDR3 loop reads CASSLTVPLTDTQYF. CDR3 DNA sequence: TGCGCCAGCAGCTTGACAGTGCCCCTAACAGATACGCAGTATTTT. This chain links TRBV5-1 with TRBJ2-3; D not certain. The CDR3 covers 15 residues. In germline, CDR1 is SGHRS, CDR2 YFSETQ. V was shortened by 1 base and J by 3 bases, with 12 bases between the two germline ends.